This TCR beta chain is drawn from a study of blood T cell repertoires in COVID-19. About the study: Specimens from acute and convalescent COVID-19 originated in the United States, Italy and Spain.

Recruitment covered under 25 US areas and drew participants whose ages spanned about 18 to 100 years. Cohort 3 donors were reported recovered after two negative PCRs, clearance, or symptom resolution. As processed by the authors: It was from reference gene primer amplification that nucleated cell counts were estimated. TCRdb keeps only in-frame clones here, not all; method: immunoSEQ multiplex PCR. V, J and clone size are those of that table, while D and trimming were read from the DNA. The sample has fewer than 250,000 clones; 84% are singletons. The receptor's source is a woman between 40 and 50 years old who had recovered from COVID-19. The source material was PBMCs or T cells enriched from blood (not recorded which).

This chain's CDR3 is CASTGTGGVTEAFF. The CDR3 region has the DNA TGTGCCAGCACCGGGACAGGGGGCGTCACTGAAGCTTTCTTT. The chain is built from TRBV6-5 and TRBJ1-1; 12 bases are shared with TRBD1. V was pared by 7 bases and J by 4 bases, with 4 bases of the junction left unmatched. Looked up from germline, CDR1 is MNHEY and CDR2 is SVGAGI. The CDR3 is 14 residues long.